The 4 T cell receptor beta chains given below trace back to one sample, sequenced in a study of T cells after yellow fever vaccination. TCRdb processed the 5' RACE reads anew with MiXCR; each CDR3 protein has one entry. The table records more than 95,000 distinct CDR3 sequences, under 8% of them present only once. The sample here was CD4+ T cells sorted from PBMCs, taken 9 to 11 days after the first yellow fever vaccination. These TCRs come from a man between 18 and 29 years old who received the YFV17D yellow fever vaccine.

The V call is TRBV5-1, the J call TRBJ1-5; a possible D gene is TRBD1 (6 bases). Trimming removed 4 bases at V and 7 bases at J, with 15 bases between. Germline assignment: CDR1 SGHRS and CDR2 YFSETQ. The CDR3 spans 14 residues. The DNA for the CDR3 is TGCGCCAGCAGCCCTGGACAGTCTCGGCAGCCCCAGCATTTT. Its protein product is CASSPGQSRQPQHF.

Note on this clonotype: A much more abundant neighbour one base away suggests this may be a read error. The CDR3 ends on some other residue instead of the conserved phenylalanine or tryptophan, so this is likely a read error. CDR3 sequence: CASSPPTSNEQFY. CDR3 nucleotide sequence: TGTGCCAGCTCACCACCGACCAGCAATGAGCAGTTCTAC. V is TRBV18 and J is TRBJ2-1; D is ambiguous. Germline V gene data show CDR1 as KGHSH and CDR2 as LQKENI. The CDR3 is 13 residues long. The V and J ends lost 0 bases and 6 bases respectively, with 6 bases between them.

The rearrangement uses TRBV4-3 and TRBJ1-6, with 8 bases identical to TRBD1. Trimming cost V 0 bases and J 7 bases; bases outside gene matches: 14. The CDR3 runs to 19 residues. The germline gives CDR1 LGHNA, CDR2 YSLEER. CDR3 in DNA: TGCGCCAGCAGCCAAGATATATTCACCGGACAGGGTTGGAATTCACCCCTCCACTTT. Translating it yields CASSQDIFTGQGWNSPLHF.

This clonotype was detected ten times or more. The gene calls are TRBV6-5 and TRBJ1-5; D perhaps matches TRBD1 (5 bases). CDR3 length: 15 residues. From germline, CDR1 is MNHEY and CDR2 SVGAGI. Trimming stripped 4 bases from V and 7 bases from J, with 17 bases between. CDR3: CASSLTSQGRQPQHF. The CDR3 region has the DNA TGTGCCAGCAGTTTAACCAGTCAGGGCAGACAGCCCCAGCATTTT.